The 24 T cell receptor beta chains presented below share a single source sample, sequenced in a study of control samples from healthy donors and cancer patients. Sequencing was performed with immunoSEQ multiplex PCR; in TCRdb, only in-frame clones are kept and a portion is missing. The table records tens of thousands of clones, about 92% of them present only once. Sequencing was carried out using blood. Receptors were obtained from a woman between 25 and 40 years old in good health.

The chain combines TRBV6-4 with TRBJ1-1; the D gene is possibly TRBD1 (5 bases). The CDR3 is 13 residues long. The V gene lost 5 bases and the J gene lost 2 bases, with 9 bases spanning the gap. Germline CDR1 reads MRHNA; CDR2 reads SNTAGT. The CDR3 loop is CASSQTVNTEAFF. As DNA, the CDR3 is TGTGCCAGCAGTCAGACAGTTAACACTGAAGCTTTCTTT.

This clone was recorded only once. This chain connects TRBV7-3 to TRBJ2-1, with 11 bases fitting TRBD2. Germline CDR1 and CDR2: SGHTA and FQGTGA. The ends lost 2 bases at V and 4 bases at J; junction bases unmatched: 13. The length of the CDR3 is 19 residues. The CDR3 loop reads CASSLGLPLAGGNYNEQFF. DNA for the CDR3: TGTGCCAGCAGCTTAGGCCTCCCCTTAGCGGGGGGGAATTACAATGAGCAGTTCTTC.

The chain joins TRBV21-1 to TRBJ1-5; no check of the table's D call, TRBD1, against the DNA was made. TRBV21-1 is an annotated pseudogene. This CDR3 comprises 18 residues. CDR3 in amino acids: CASSRRPPRTGPIQPQHF. Written as DNA, the CDR3 is TGTGCCAGCAGCAGAAGACCCCCCCGGACAGGCCCGATTCAGCCCCAGCATTTT.

The rearrangement uses TRBV4-1 and TRBJ1-1; the D gene is possibly TRBD1 (6 bases). The CDR3 sequence is 15 residues long. Germline CDR1 and CDR2: MGHRA and YSYEKL. Trimming took 1 base from V and 3 from J, leaving 12 bases between them. CDR3 region: CASSQAGGRHTEAFF. In DNA, the CDR3 is TGCGCCAGCAGCCAAGCGGGGGGCAGGCACACTGAAGCTTTCTTT.

This clone was seen a few times. The chain links TRBV29-1 to TRBJ2-1, with D perhaps given as TRBD1 or TRBD2 (5 bases each). Germline-derived CDR1 and CDR2 are SQVTM and ANQGSEA. CDR3 length: 14 residues. V was clipped by 5 bases and J by 3 bases, with 14 bases between them. The CDR3 sequence is CSVSGTSVYNEQFF. For the CDR3, the DNA is TGCAGCGTTTCCGGGACGTCGGTCTACAATGAGCAGTTCTTC.

V usage is TRBV18 and J usage is TRBJ1-5; D is unresolved. The CDR3 has 17 residues. Looked up from germline, CDR1 is KGHSH and CDR2 is LQKENI. V gave up 5 bases and J gave up 0 bases, with 17 bases separating them. CDR3 in amino acids: CASSLGRSTYSNQPQHF. CDR3 DNA sequence: TGTGCCAGCTCATTGGGCCGATCAACTTATAGCAATCAGCCCCAGCATTTT.

DNA for the CDR3: TGTGCCAGCAGCCCGTCGGGCTGGGGGCCCTGGACCTATGGCTACACCTTC. Residues: CASSPSGWGPWTYGYTF. The V and J genes are TRBV11-2 and TRBJ1-2; tentatively, D is TRBD1 (6 bases). Germline CDR1 and CDR2: SGHAT and FQNNGV. CDR3 size: 17 residues. V was pared by 5 bases and J by 4 bases, with 23 bases between.

The CDR3 loop reads CASSLDRFYEQYF. DNA for the CDR3: TGTGCCAGCAGCTTGGACAGGTTTTACGAGCAGTACTTC. The chain recombines TRBV12-3 or TRBV12-4 with TRBJ2-7, with 7 bases identical to TRBD1. Trimming at V came to 6 bases and at J to 4 bases, leaving 6 bases not matched to a gene. The CDR3 totals 13 residues.

The chain couples TRBV4-1 to TRBJ2-5, with 7 bases identical to TRBD1. This CDR3 is 15 amino acids long. Trimming at V came to 3 bases and at J to 5 bases, leaving 9 bases not matched to a gene. In germline, CDR1 is MGHRA, CDR2 YSYEKL. For the CDR3, the DNA is TGCGCCAGCAGCCAGACCGATACAGGGGAGGAGACCCAGTACTTC. It yields the protein CASSQTDTGEETQYF.

Here the CDR3 reads CASGSTSPIETQYF. The CDR3 nucleotides read TGTGCCAGCGGCTCGACTAGCCCCATTGAGACCCAGTACTTC. The V call is TRBV2, the J call TRBJ2-5; 7 nucleotides match TRBD2. This CDR3 has 14 amino acids. Looked up from germline, CDR1 is SNHLY and CDR2 is FYNNEI. V trimming: 8 bases; J trimming: 5 bases; junction bases outside the gene matches: 11.

This rearrangement joins TRBV2 to TRBJ1-6; 9 bases are a match to TRBD1. This CDR3 spans 14 amino acids. Germline loops: CDR1 SNHLY, CDR2 FYNNEI. V dropped 7 bases and J dropped 7; count of bases not matched to a gene: 5. The CDR3: CASTRQGVNSPLHF. The CDR3, as DNA: TGTGCCAGCACTAGACAGGGGGTAAATTCACCCCTCCACTTT.

This chain links TRBV18 with TRBJ1-2, with 7 bases that match TRBD1. J gave up 3 bases and V 2 bases, and 6 bases lay outside the gene matches. CDR1 is KGHSH and CDR2 is LQKENI in the germline V gene. There are 15 residues in the CDR3. The CDR3 DNA follows: TGTGCCAGCTCACCATTACAGGGGTTGCACTATGGCTACACCTTC. Its translation is CASSPLQGLHYGYTF. Full variable domain (outside the CDR3, taken from reference TRBV18 and TRBJ1-2): NAGVMQNPRHLVRRRGQEARLRCSPMKGHSHVYWYRQLPEEGLKFMVYLQKENIIDESGMPKERFSAEFPKEGPSILRIQQVVRGDSAAYFCASSPLQGLHYGYTFGSGTRLTVV.

The chain uses TRBV7-9 and TRBJ2-3; 8 bases agree with TRBD2. This CDR3 spans 14 amino acids. Germline CDR1 SEHNR, CDR2 FQNEAQ (reference sequence). After removal of 5 bases from V and 5 bases from J, the junction contained 6 bases not matched to a gene. The CDR3 is CASSAGGGEDTQYF. The CDR3 nucleotides read TGTGCCAGCAGCGCGGGGGGCGGGGAAGATACGCAGTATTTT.

V usage is TRBV11-3 and J usage is TRBJ2-1; 7 bases fit TRBD1. The germline gives CDR1 SGHNT, CDR2 YENEEA. Unmatched junction bases numbered 12, after V lost 5 bases and J lost 8 bases. This CDR3 is built from 15 residues. CDR3 in DNA: TGTGCCAGCAGCCAGAAGAGGACAGGTGCAGATGAGCAGTTCTTC. Translating it yields CASSQKRTGADEQFF.

The V call is TRBV11-2, the J call TRBJ1-4, with D possibly being TRBD1 (5 bases). The CDR3 is 14 residues long. Trimming stripped 3 bases from V and 6 bases from J, with 11 bases between. Germline CDR1 is SGHAT and CDR2 is FQNNGV. The CDR3 region has the DNA TGTGCCAGCAGCTTTAGGTTAGGGGATGAAAAACTGTTTTTT. This sequence encodes CASSFRLGDEKLFF.

This chain links TRBV11-3 with TRBJ2-1, with 8 bases that match TRBD2. This CDR3 contains 12 residues. The J segment lost 9 bases and the V segment lost 5 bases, leaving 3 bases of the junction unmatched. Germline assignment: CDR1 SGHNT and CDR2 YENEEA. CDR3 DNA: TGTGCCAGCAGCCCGGGACTAGTTGAGCAGTTCTTC. This encodes CASSPGLVEQFF.

The chain employs TRBV2 and TRBJ2-3; D gene ambiguous. V was pared by 4 bases and J by 3 bases, with 14 bases between. Germline assignment: CDR1 SNHLY and CDR2 FYNNEI. The CDR3 has 15 amino acids. CDR3 nucleotides: TGTGCCAGCAGTGGGACCGCCTTATGGACAGATACGCAGTATTTT. It codes for CASSGTALWTDTQYF.

This sequence joins TRBV2 and TRBJ1-1; D is perhaps TRBD1 (6 bases). Deletions cut 2 bases from V and 1 base from J, with 17 bases between. Germline CDR1 is SNHLY and CDR2 is FYNNEI. This CDR3 spans 17 amino acids. CDR3 sequence (DNA): TGTGCCAGCAGTGAACATACAGGGTGGGGGGCGAACACTGAAGCTTTCTTT. This encodes CASSEHTGWGANTEAFF. Supplemented by reference TRBV2 and TRBJ1-1, the full variable domain reads EPEVTQTPSHQVTQMGQEVILRCVPISNHLYFYWYRQILGQKVEFLVSFYNNEISEKSEIFDDQFSVERPDGSNFTLKIRSTKLEDSAMYFCASSEHTGWGANTEAFFGQGTRLTVV.

The genes are TRBV24-1 and TRBJ2-1, with TRBD1 matching over 7 bases. The CDR3 totals 16 residues. Trimming at V came to 4 bases and at J to 7 bases, leaving 12 bases not matched to a gene. The germline CDR1 and CDR2 sequences are KGHDR and SFDVKD. The DNA for the CDR3 is TGTGCCACCAGTGACCCCGGACAGGCCCATGGGAATGAGCAGTTCTTC. It specifies CATSDPGQAHGNEQFF.

The rearrangement joins TRBV6-1 to TRBJ2-4; weak D call: TRBD1 (6 bases). CDR1 MNHNS and CDR2 SASEGT come from the germline V gene. The CDR3 is 17 residues long. V lost 3 bases and J 0 bases, leaving 15 bases between the germline ends. Written as DNA, the CDR3 is TGTGCCAGCAGTGAGAGGACAGCTTCTATAGCCAAAAACATTCAGTACTTC. Protein sequence: CASSERTASIAKNIQYF.

The V and J genes are TRBV6-5 and TRBJ1-2; D is perhaps TRBD1 (6 bases). Between the trimmed V and J ends, which lost 0 bases and 4 bases, there was a span of 12 bases. The CDR3 is made up of 15 amino acids. Germline loops: CDR1 MNHEY, CDR2 SVGAGI. CDR3 sequence (DNA): TGTGCCAGCAGTTACTCGATCCGAGGGGGCTATGGCTACACCTTC. The encoded protein is CASSYSIRGGYGYTF.

The V and J genes are TRBV7-6 and TRBJ1-3; 7 bases align to TRBD1. Trimming removed 4 bases from V and 0 bases from J; junction bases left unmatched: 3. The CDR3 has 15 amino acids. Germline V CDR1 and CDR2: SGHVS, FNYEAQ. The CDR3 sequence: CASSSRDSSGNTIYF. Written as DNA, the CDR3 is TGTGCCAGCAGCTCCCGGGACAGCTCTGGAAACACCATATATTTT.

The chain carries TRBV28 and TRBJ2-5; D uncertain. Germline V gene data show CDR1 as MDHEN and CDR2 as SYDVKM. CDR3 length: 13 residues. Trimming shortened V by 4 bases and J by 3 bases, and 9 bases separated the two germline ends. The CDR3 nucleotides are TGTGCCAGCAGTTCTGGGGTAAAAGAGACCCAGTACTTC. This encodes CASSSGVKETQYF.

In this sample, this clone turned up once. The chain joins TRBV6-5 to TRBJ1-4; tentatively, D is TRBD1 (5 bases). Trimming took 6 bases from V and 5 from J, leaving 16 bases between them. CDR1 is MNHEY, CDR2 SVGAGI, per germline. The CDR3 covers 15 residues. As DNA, the CDR3 is TGTGCCAGCAGCCTAATGGGGGGGGAGAATGAAAAACTGTTTTTT. This translates into CASSLMGGENEKLFF.